This note documents a single TCR beta chain sequence. The CDR3 length is 17 residues. Germline V CDR1 and CDR2: SGDLS, YYNGEE. Trimming cost V 4 bases and J 3 bases; bases outside gene matches: 9. This entry is derived from a study of cytomegalovirus exposure and HLA in healthy donors. Primers for the PCR totalled 60 Vbeta and 13 Jbeta. Here immunoSEQ multiplex PCR was the method, and the copy in TCRdb shows in-frame clones only, minus some. The sample has about 160,000 clones, approximately 84% seen once. The sample taken for sequencing was PBMCs. The source is a man aged 25 to 45 in good health and CMV-seronegative. The rearrangement uses TRBV9 and TRBJ2-3, with TRBD2 matching over 12 bases. For the CDR3, the DNA is TGTGCCAGCAGCCAATTTACTAGCGGGAGGCCAACAGATACGCAGTATTTT. It yields the protein CASSQFTSGRPTDTQYF.